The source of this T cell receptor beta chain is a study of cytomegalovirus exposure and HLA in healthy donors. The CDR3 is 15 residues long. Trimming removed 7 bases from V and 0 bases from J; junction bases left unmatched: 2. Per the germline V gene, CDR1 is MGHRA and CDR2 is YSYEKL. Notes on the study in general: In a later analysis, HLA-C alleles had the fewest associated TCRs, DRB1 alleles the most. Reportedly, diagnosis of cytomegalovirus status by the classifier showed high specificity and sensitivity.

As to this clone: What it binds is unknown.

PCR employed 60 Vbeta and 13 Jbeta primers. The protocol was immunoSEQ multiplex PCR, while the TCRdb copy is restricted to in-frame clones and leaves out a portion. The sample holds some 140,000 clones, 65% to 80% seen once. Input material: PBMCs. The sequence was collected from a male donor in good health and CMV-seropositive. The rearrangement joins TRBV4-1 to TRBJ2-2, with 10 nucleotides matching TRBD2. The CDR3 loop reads CASNSGRTNTGELFF. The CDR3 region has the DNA TGCGCCAGCAATAGCGGGAGGACGAACACCGGGGAGCTGTTTTTT.